This T cell receptor beta chain appears in the sequencing data of a study of regulatory T cells in long-lasting Graves disease. Study as a whole: Persistence in Graves' disease required over 5 years of antithyroid drugs plus positive TSH receptor antibodies.

Findings and caveats of the study: Possibly, accuracy suffered from the small sample size. Persistent Graves' patients showed less TCR diversity than newly diagnosed ones.

Germline CDR1 reads SGHRS; CDR2 reads YFSETQ. The CDR3 runs 15 residues. Trimming shortened V by 1 base and J by 5 bases, and 16 bases separated the two germline ends. TCR beta libraries were built with iRepertoire HTBI primers and Arm-PCR of CDR3 regions. TCRdb reprocessed the multiplex PCR reads with MiXCR, giving one entry per CDR3 protein. The sample shows about 470,000 distinct CDR3 sequences, 20% to 25% of them seen only once. The sample's time point: persistent/refractory GD, antithyroid drugs over 5 years with positive TRAb. PBMC RNA served as the TCR library source. This clonotype was detected ten times or more. Antigen specificity is unknown.

The chain recombines TRBV5-1 with TRBJ2-7, with no clear D. This material consisted of peripheral blood mononuclear cells (PBMCs), taken when the disease was refractory, from a patient treated with antithyroid drugs. The clonotype comes from a female donor with Graves disease. CDR3 DNA: TGCGCCAGCAGCTTGAGAGGATTGGGGATCCACGAGCAGTACTTC. Protein: CASSLRGLGIHEQYF. Drawing the rest from reference TRBV5-1 and TRBJ2-7, the complete variable domain is KAGVTQTPRYLIKTRGQQVTLSCSPISGHRSVSWYQQTPGQGLQFLFEYFSETQRNKGNFPGRFSGRQFSNSRSEMNVSTLELGDSALYLCASSLRGLGIHEQYFGPGTRLTVT.